The clone carrying this TCR beta chain was recorded at least ten times. Antigen unknown. This specimen belongs to a study of Graves' ophthalmopathy and Graves' hyperthyroidism. Transcripts of RNA were the source for amplifying TCR beta CDR3 regions. Scientists carried out first-round RT-PCR using HTBI primers and then a second-round multiplex PCR. TCRdb used MiXCR to reprocess the multiplex PCR reads, holding one entry per CDR3 protein. The sample has 340,000 or so distinct CDR3 sequences; roughly 15% are singletons. Having ophthalmopathy, the donors showed moderate-to-severe activity, CAS ≥3 and NOSPECS ≥4, with disease lasting under 3 months. Clinical symptoms and serum thyroxine were used for diagnosis; TRAb, thyroid ultrasound and orbital computed tomography were also relied on. PBMCs were density-gradient isolated from roughly 10 ml fresh blood. Germline CDR1 MNHEY, CDR2 SMNVEV (reference sequence). Trimming took off 5 bases at V and 1 base at J, with 14 bases between the two ends. The CDR3 has 15 residues.

Overall study findings and caveats: A model built from 13 signatures distinguished ophthalmopathy from stable hyperthyroidism with approximately 89% sensitivity and about 80% specificity.

V and J are TRBV27 and TRBJ2-5; the D call may be TRBD1 or TRBD2 (6 bases each). The source of this sequence is an adult man with Graves' ophthalmopathy. What was sequenced was peripheral blood. The CDR3 DNA is TGTGCCAGCAGTCCAAGGGGGGTCCTCCAAGAGACCCAGTACTTC. This codes for CASSPRGVLQETQYF.